The rows below give T cell receptor beta chains drawn from one sample of a study of persistence of HIV-infected CD4 T cells. Generated by immunoSEQ multiplex PCR, the TCRdb table keeps only in-frame clones and is missing some. The sample includes roughly 48,000 clones, 88% seen only once; the top ten take over 0.45%. Which antigens these TCRs recognize remains unknown. Sequenced material: CD4+ T cells sorted from PBMCs after 18-hour stimulation, taken from a patient who received antiretroviral therapy. The receptors originated from an adult woman with HIV who was CMV-seropositive. Both conserved end residues are trimmed from each CDR3. The D gene is left open where the match is weak. Clone size is shown for a subset of rows, as once, few, many or a class of expanded clone.

V	size	D	CDR3
TRBV10-3	.	TRBD1	AIRPPGQGNTEAF
TRBV4-1	.	TRBD1	ASSQGGRGLYGYT
TRBV24-1	.	TRBD2	ATSDPRPATSGTADTQY
TRBV5-1	once	.	ASSSRDGGYNEQF
TRBV5-1	.	TRBD1	ASSLDGQGPSYEQY
TRBV4-1	.	.	ASSQDGRLPDGYT
TRBV6-6	.	TRBD2	ASTPGGWGEQY
TRBV19	.	.	ASSTVANTIY
TRBV19	once	.	ASRVRTEVNTEAF
TRBV2	.	.	ASSETETGLQH
TRBV30	once	TRBD1	AWKIQGGTEAF
TRBV7-6	.	.	ASSFRAPGELF
TRBV5-1	.	.	ASSLGGAGDPEAF
TRBV7-6	.	TRBD2	ASSQLAGAATDTQY
TRBV19	.	.	ASSFRGGNEQF
TRBV6-1	.	.	ASSERAGNSPLH
TRBV5-4	.	.	ASSLGGIGTEAF
TRBV15	.	.	ATSRDLTRGQPQH
TRBV18	.	.	ASSPRDFYEQY
TRBV5-1	.	TRBD2	ASSKGTSGGIYEQY